What follows are 7 T cell receptor beta chains derived from one specimen sequenced in a study of blood T cell repertoires in COVID-19 (dated by TCRdb to the early 2020s). Library generation was performed with the immunoSEQ multiplex PCR assay. The clones in this table, taken by TCRdb from immuneACCESS, are in-frame only. Not every clone is retained; where verified, under half of the shortfall comes from an unresolved V gene, and the cause of the rest is unknown. This sample gives about 200,000 clones in total; around 85% of them show up just once. 3.5% to 4% of the sample goes to the ten largest clones. The sequenced sample was PBMCs or T cells enriched from blood (not recorded which). The receptors derive from a woman in her thirties or forties with acute COVID-19.

V and J are TRBV10-3 and TRBJ2-7; unclear D gene. Germline V gives CDR1 ENHRY, CDR2 SYGVKD. The CDR3 covers 15 residues. The V end was cut by 3 bases, the J end by 0 bases, with 12 bases between. In DNA form, the CDR3 reads TGTGCCATCAGTGATATGACTCGAAGCTCCTACGAGCAGTACTTC. This codes for CAISDMTRSSYEQYF.

This chain connects TRBV7-6 to TRBJ2-5; 16 nucleotides line up with TRBD2. The V segment lost 5 bases and the J segment 5 bases; nucleotides outside the gene matches: 14. Per germline, CDR1 SGHVS and CDR2 FNYEAQ. The CDR3 contains 19 residues. CDR3 sequence: CASSAQSPGTSGRGETQYF. The CDR3 bases are TGTGCCAGCAGCGCCCAGAGCCCCGGGACTAGCGGGAGGGGGGAGACCCAGTACTTC.

The CDR3 loop is CASSTDEGYGYTF. The CDR3 DNA is TGTGCCAGTAGTACCGACGAGGGCTATGGCTACACCTTC. This chain links TRBV19 with TRBJ1-2; D is undetermined. Germline-derived CDR1 and CDR2 are LNHDA and SQIVND (reference sequence). CDR3 length equals 13 residues. Deletions cut 4 bases from V and 4 bases from J, with 10 bases between.

The chain is built from TRBV2 and TRBJ1-3, with 9 bases aligning to TRBD1. V dropped 6 bases and J dropped 3; count of bases not matched to a gene: 3. The CDR3 extends over 14 amino acids. The germline CDR1 and CDR2 sequences are SNHLY and FYNNEI. The CDR3 sequence is CASRRQGVGNTIYF. For the CDR3, the DNA is TGTGCCAGCAGAAGACAGGGGGTTGGAAACACCATATATTTT.

The chain recombines TRBV9 with TRBJ1-3; D gene unclear. This CDR3 has 14 amino acids. Trimming stripped 0 bases from V and 4 bases from J, with 8 bases between. Germline V gene sequence: CDR1 SGDLS, CDR2 YYNGEE. For the CDR3, the DNA is TGTGCCAGCAGCGTAGATCCAGGCGGAAACACCATATATTTT. It yields the protein CASSVDPGGNTIYF.

This clone was found many times. The genes are TRBV2 and TRBJ1-5, with TRBD1 identical over 10 bases. Trimming cost V 8 bases and J 2 bases; bases outside gene matches: 12. This CDR3 has 17 residues. The V gene's germline CDR1 is SNHLY and CDR2 FYNNEI. In nucleotides, the CDR3 is TGTGCCAGCGGGGACAGGGGAGGGTATGGTGGCAATCAGCCCCAGCATTTT. Protein product: CASGDRGGYGGNQPQHF. The complete variable domain, with remaining parts taken from reference TRBV2 and TRBJ1-5, reads EPEVTQTPSHQVTQMGQEVILRCVPISNHLYFYWYRQILGQKVEFLVSFYNNEISEKSEIFDDQFSVERPDGSNFTLKIRSTKLEDSAMYFCASGDRGGYGGNQPQHFGDGTRLSIL.

V is TRBV28 and J is TRBJ1-4, with 7 nucleotides matching TRBD1. The CDR3 consists of 14 residues. The germline V gene has CDR1 MDHEN and CDR2 SYDVKM. Trimming took 6 bases from V and 4 from J; bases not matched to a gene: 5. The DNA of the CDR3 is TGTGCCAGCAGATCAGGGGGTCTTAATGAAAAACTGTTTTTT. The encoded protein is CASRSGGLNEKLFF.